The 13 T cell receptor beta chains listed next were all sequenced from one sample in a study of CD8 T cells in Susac syndrome. Roughly 0.45 to 1 ug RNA was reverse transcribed with random hexamers. TCRdb processed the immunoSEQ multiplex PCR reads anew with MiXCR; each CDR3 protein has one entry. The sample contains about 120,000 distinct CDR3 sequences, just under 95% of which appear only once. Sequencing was done on a sample of CD4+ T cells from PBMCs. The receptors come from a human donor with multiple sclerosis.

The J gene is TRBJ2-5, the V gene TRBV29-1, with TRBD1 identical over 8 bases. This CDR3 comprises 14 residues. The germline V gene encodes CDR1 SQVTM and CDR2 ANQGSEA. V gave up 7 bases and J gave up 2 bases; unmatched junction bases: 9. CDR3 DNA sequence: TGCAGCGCCCCTGCAGGGGGCGGGCAAGAGACCCAGTACTTC. Translated, it gives CSAPAGGGQETQYF.

This chain links TRBV30 with TRBJ1-4, with D possibly matching TRBD1 (6 bases). Germline V gene lookup returns CDR1 GTSNPN and CDR2 SVGIG (reference sequence). The CDR3 runs to 16 residues. V was shortened by 5 bases and J by 8 bases, with 24 bases between the two germline ends. CDR3 amino acids: CAWSGDTAIGPEKLFF. The CDR3 coding sequence is TGTGCCTGGTCGGGGGACACGGCTATCGGTCCCGAAAAACTGTTTTTT.

The rearrangement joins TRBV6-1 to TRBJ1-2; 9 positions match TRBD1. V gave up 10 bases and J gave up 4 bases; unmatched junction bases: 7. This CDR3 spans 13 amino acids. Germline CDR1 MNHNS, CDR2 SASEGT. This CDR3 is CATRDREGYGYTF. For the CDR3, the DNA is TGTGCCACCCGGGACAGGGAGGGCTATGGCTACACCTTC.

This clonotype was seen just once. CDR3 nucleotide sequence: TGCAGTGCTAGAGCCAGCTATGGCTACACCTTC. Translation gives CSARASYGYTF. The genes are TRBV20-1 and TRBJ1-2; D remains unclear. The ends were cut back, 1 base at V and 4 bases at J, with 4 bases in the middle. Germline assignment: CDR1 DFQATT and CDR2 SNEGSKA (reference sequence). This CDR3 is 11 amino acids long.

The chain carries TRBV12-3 or TRBV12-4 and TRBJ2-1; 11 bases are a match to TRBD2. The J segment lost 15 bases and the V segment lost 6 bases, leaving 10 bases of the junction unmatched. This CDR3 has 13 amino acids. The CDR3 protein is CASRVSSGGAGFF. Here the CDR3 DNA reads TGTGCCAGCAGAGTCAGTAGCGGGGGGGCGGGGTTCTTC.

This chain uses TRBV10-2 with TRBJ1-5; unclear D gene. Looked up from germline, CDR1 is WSHSY and CDR2 is SAAADI. The CDR3 length is 16 residues. V dropped 0 bases and J dropped 0 bases, with 9 bases sitting between them. CDR3 residues: CASSESVSYSNQPQHF. CDR3 bases: TGCGCCAGCAGTGAGTCGGTCAGCTATAGCAATCAGCCCCAGCATTTT.

The rearrangement uses TRBV6-1 and TRBJ2-5; 7 bases fit TRBD1. Trimming took 5 bases from V and 5 from J; bases not matched to a gene: 11. There are 15 residues in the CDR3. CDR1 is MNHNS, CDR2 SASEGT, per germline. The CDR3 spells CASSSGGTVGETQYF. The CDR3, as DNA: TGTGCCAGCAGTTCAGGGGGAACGGTTGGGGAGACCCAGTACTTC.

The V call is TRBV11-2, the J call TRBJ1-1; TRBD1 might be the D (5 bases). Deletions cut 0 bases from V and 8 bases from J, with 13 bases between. Germline values: CDR1 SGHAT, CDR2 FQNNGV. The CDR3 runs 14 residues. In DNA form, the CDR3 reads TGTGCCAGCAGCTTAGATCGCCGACAGAGCGAAGCTTTCTTT. Residues: CASSLDRRQSEAFF.

This clonotype has a handful of counts. The rearrangement uses TRBV7-2 and TRBJ2-1; D is perhaps TRBD2 (5 bases). Germline V CDR1 and CDR2: SGHTA, FQGNSA. The germline V and J ends were trimmed by 0 bases and 4 bases, with 13 bases remaining between them. The CDR3 totals 16 residues. DNA of the CDR3: TGTGCCAGCAGCTTAGCTGGTGACTACCCTTACAATGAGCAGTTCTTC. This translates into CASSLAGDYPYNEQFF.

The V and J genes are TRBV20-1 and TRBJ2-3; TRBD2 aligns across 7 bases. This CDR3 contains 13 residues. Germline-derived CDR1 and CDR2 are DFQATT and SNEGSKA (reference sequence). With V trimmed by 5 bases and J by 3 bases, 5 bases remained unmatched. CDR3 bases: TGCAGTGCTGGCTTGGGGGGGACAGATACGCAGTATTTT. The encoded protein is CSAGLGGTDTQYF.

The genes are TRBV14 and TRBJ2-4; D perhaps matches TRBD2 (7 bases). V was pared by 4 bases and J by 0 bases, with 10 bases between. Germline V gene data show CDR1 as SGHDN and CDR2 as FVKESK. The CDR3 runs to 15 residues. The CDR3 region is CASSREGVAKNIQYF. The CDR3 coding sequence is TGTGCCAGCAGCCGGGAGGGGGTAGCCAAAAACATTCAGTACTTC.

V is TRBV29-1 and J is TRBJ1-5; 8 nucleotides line up with TRBD1. V lost 5 bases to trimming and J lost 5 bases; unmatched junction nucleotides: 5. Germline CDR1 SQVTM, CDR2 ANQGSEA. The length of the CDR3 is 13 residues. The CDR3, as DNA: TGCAGCGTTCAGGGGGCAAGAGATCAGCCCCAGCATTTT. It codes for CSVQGARDQPQHF.

V is TRBV2 and J is TRBJ2-2; 8 nucleotides line up with TRBD1. This CDR3 spans 14 amino acids. Germline assignment: CDR1 SNHLY and CDR2 FYNNEI. V lost 7 bases and J lost 3; bases outside the gene matches: 4. CDR3 residues: CASNQDRDTGELFF. The CDR3 region has the DNA TGTGCCAGCAATCAGGACAGGGACACCGGGGAGCTGTTTTTT.